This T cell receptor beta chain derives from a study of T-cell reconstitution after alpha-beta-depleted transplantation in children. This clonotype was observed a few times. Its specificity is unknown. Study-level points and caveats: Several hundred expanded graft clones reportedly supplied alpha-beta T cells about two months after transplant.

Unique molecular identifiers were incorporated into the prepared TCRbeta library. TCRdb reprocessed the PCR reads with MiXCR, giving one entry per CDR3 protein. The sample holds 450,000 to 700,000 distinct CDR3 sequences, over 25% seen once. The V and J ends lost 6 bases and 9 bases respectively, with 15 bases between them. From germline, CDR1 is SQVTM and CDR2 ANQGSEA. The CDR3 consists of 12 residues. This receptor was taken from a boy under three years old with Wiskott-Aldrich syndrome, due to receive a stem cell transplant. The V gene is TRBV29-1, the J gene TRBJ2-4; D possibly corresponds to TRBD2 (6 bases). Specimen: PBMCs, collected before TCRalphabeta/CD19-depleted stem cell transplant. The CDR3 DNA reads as TGCAGCGTATCGACTAGTAATAGCATTCAGTACTTC. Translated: CSVSTSNSIQYF. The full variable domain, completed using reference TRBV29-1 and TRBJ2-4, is SAVISQKPSRDICQRGTSLTIQCQVDSQVTMMFWYRQQPGQSLTLIATANQGSEATYESGFVIDKFPISRPNLTFSTLTVSNMSPEDSSIYLCSVSTSNSIQYFGAGTRLSVL.